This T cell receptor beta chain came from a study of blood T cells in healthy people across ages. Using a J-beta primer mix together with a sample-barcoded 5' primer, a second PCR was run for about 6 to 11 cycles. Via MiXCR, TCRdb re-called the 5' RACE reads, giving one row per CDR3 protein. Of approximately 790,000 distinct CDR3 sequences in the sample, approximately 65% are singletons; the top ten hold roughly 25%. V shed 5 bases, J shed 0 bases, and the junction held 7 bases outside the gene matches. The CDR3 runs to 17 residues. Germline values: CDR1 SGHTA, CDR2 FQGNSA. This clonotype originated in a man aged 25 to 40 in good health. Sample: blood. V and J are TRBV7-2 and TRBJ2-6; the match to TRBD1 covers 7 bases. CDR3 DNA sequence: TGTGCCAGCAGCGATACAGGGGCGCCCTCTGGGGCCAACGTCCTGACTTTC. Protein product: CASSDTGAPSGANVLTF.